These 15 T cell receptor beta chains were sequenced from one sample in a study of patients and donors after allogeneic stem cell transplantation. TCRdb itself ran the RT-PCR reads through MiXCR, one entry per CDR3 protein. Seen here are about 960,000 distinct CDR3 sequences, roughly 18% observed once, and the top ten hold 5% to 7.5%. The sample taken for sequencing was blood, either unsorted or a sorted T cell fraction (not recorded which). These receptors all come from a human donor who was either an allogeneic HSCT recipient or a stem cell or donor lymphocyte infusion donor (not recorded which). It is not recorded whose cells these are; they may come from a transplant donor.

The sample holds a few counts of this clonotype. The V and J genes are TRBV24-1 and TRBJ2-3; D unresolved. V was shortened by 4 bases and J by 3 bases, with 13 bases between the two germline ends. The germline V gene encodes CDR1 KGHDR and CDR2 SFDVKD. The CDR3 loop spans 15 amino acids. Written as DNA, the CDR3 is TGTGCCACCAGTGACCCCTCCCCCGGGACAGATACGCAGTATTTT. This sequence encodes CATSDPSPGTDTQYF.

This clonotype came up a few times. The rearrangement joins TRBV5-1 to TRBJ2-2, with TRBD1 matching 10 bases. The germline CDR1 and CDR2 sequences are SGHRS and YFSETQ. This CDR3 region has 15 residues. The V and J ends lost 3 bases and 7 bases, in that order; junction bases with no gene match: 6. CDR3 protein: CASSSGTGVNGELFF. DNA for the CDR3: TGCGCCAGCAGCTCCGGGACAGGGGTTAACGGGGAGCTGTTTTTT.

This clonotype appeared a few times. V is TRBV14 and J is TRBJ1-3; 10 bases are shared with TRBD1. Germline values: CDR1 SGHDN, CDR2 FVKESK. Losses at the gene ends were 4 bases for V and 3 bases for J; bases not matched to a gene: 3. CDR3 size: 15 residues. The CDR3 here is CASSPGQGFGNTIYF. The CDR3 DNA reads TGTGCCAGCAGCCCGGGACAGGGGTTTGGAAACACCATATATTTT.

The genes are TRBV4-2 and TRBJ2-1, with 8 bases that match TRBD2. J gave up 3 bases and V 1 base, and 2 bases lay outside the gene matches. Per germline, CDR1 LGHNA and CDR2 YNFKEQ. There are 15 residues in the CDR3. This chain's CDR3 is CASSQGAGVYNEQFF. In DNA form, the CDR3 reads TGTGCCAGCAGCCAAGGAGCGGGAGTCTACAATGAGCAGTTCTTC.

The V and J genes are TRBV5-6 and TRBJ2-7, with 7 bases aligning to TRBD1. Per the germline V gene, CDR1 is SGHDT and CDR2 is YYEEEE. There are 14 residues in the CDR3. V was clipped by 5 bases and J by 2 bases; unmatched bases: 7. CDR3 in DNA: TGTGCCAGCAGAGAGTCGGGACAGCCCTACGAGCAGTACTTC. This translates into CASRESGQPYEQYF.

This clonotype was detected many times. The chain carries TRBV12-3 or TRBV12-4 and TRBJ2-1; D gene ambiguous. V lost 6 bases to trimming and J lost 2 bases, with 14 bases between them. The CDR3 has 15 residues. In nucleotides, the CDR3 is TGTGCCAGCAGCCCTAACGGGTCCCCCTACAATGAGCAGTTCTTC. Translation: CASSPNGSPYNEQFF.

The chain combines TRBV20-1 with TRBJ2-1; 8 bases are shared with TRBD2. This CDR3 comprises 14 residues. Looked up from germline, CDR1 is DFQATT and CDR2 is SNEGSKA (reference sequence). Unmatched junction bases numbered 9, after V lost 2 bases and J lost 9 bases. DNA of the CDR3: TGCAGTGCTAGAAGCGGACTAGCTCGCGGTGAGCAGTTCTTC. This codes for CSARSGLARGEQFF.

This chain uses TRBV7-9 with TRBJ2-5; no reliable D call. From germline, CDR1 is SEHNR and CDR2 FQNEAQ (reference sequence). This CDR3 has 14 residues. V shed 4 bases and J shed 5 bases, with 14 bases lying between them. CDR3 nucleotides: TGTGCCAGCAGCTCCCTTGGATCCGCGGAGACCCAGTACTTC. It codes for CASSSLGSAETQYF.

This clonotype was detected only a few times. The rearrangement uses TRBV12-3 or TRBV12-4 and TRBJ1-1, with TRBD1 as a possible D gene (5 bases). The CDR3 covers 16 residues. V was clipped by 3 bases and J by 4 bases, with 18 bases between them. The DNA of the CDR3 is TGTGCCAGCAGTTTCGCCTCCGCCAGGGTTTTCACTGAAGCTTTCTTT. It translates to CASSFASARVFTEAFF.

The CDR3, as DNA: TGCGCCAGCAGCACCCGGACAGGGGACGGAAACATTCAGTACTTC. It codes for CASSTRTGDGNIQYF. This chain joins TRBV5-1 and TRBJ2-4; 9 bases map to TRBD1. This CDR3 has 15 residues. The ends lost 4 bases at V and 6 bases at J; junction bases unmatched: 8. Germline CDR1 SGHRS, CDR2 YFSETQ.

The chain uses TRBV2 and TRBJ2-7, with TRBD2 matching 8 bases. Germline V gene data show CDR1 as SNHLY and CDR2 as FYNNEI. V was clipped by 3 bases and J by 7 bases; unmatched bases: 5. The CDR3 is 13 amino acids. CDR3 bases: TGTGCCAGCAGTGATGGGACGGGAGGGGAGCAGTACTTC. It is translated as CASSDGTGGEQYF.

This clonotype showed up just a few times. The chain carries TRBV5-1 and TRBJ2-7; the D gene is possibly TRBD2 (6 bases). CDR3 size: 13 residues. V was cut by 6 bases and J by 5 bases, with 15 bases left in between. Germline CDR1 SGHRS, CDR2 YFSETQ. The CDR3 region is CASMAAGRNEQYF. In DNA, the CDR3 is TGCGCCAGCATGGCGGCAGGGAGGAACGAGCAGTACTTC.

This clonotype appeared a few times. The chain links TRBV20-1 to TRBJ2-2; D is perhaps TRBD1 (6 bases). Looked up from germline, CDR1 is DFQATT and CDR2 is SNEGSKA (reference sequence). V dropped 3 bases and J dropped 3 bases, with 11 bases sitting between them. CDR3 length: 14 residues. CDR3 sequence reads: CSASRSGDTGELFF. CDR3 DNA sequence: TGCAGTGCTAGCAGGTCAGGGGACACCGGGGAGCTGTTTTTT.

This clonotype showed up just a few times. The chain has TRBV14 and TRBJ2-4, with D uncertain. The V gene's germline CDR1 is SGHDN and CDR2 FVKESK. Trimming stripped 4 bases from V and 0 bases from J, with 10 bases between. The CDR3 is 15 amino acids. The CDR3 here is CASSPSFLAKNIQYF. DNA for the CDR3: TGTGCCAGCAGCCCTAGTTTTTTAGCCAAAAACATTCAGTACTTC.

This clonotype was counted a few times. This chain connects TRBV6-1 to TRBJ1-2; the D is unclear. The length of the CDR3 is 15 residues. Germline V gene sequence: CDR1 MNHNS, CDR2 SASEGT. Between the trimmed V and J ends, which lost 6 bases and 2 bases, there was a span of 16 bases. Written as DNA, the CDR3 is TGTGCCAGCAGCCTTTCTGGACTGCGGAACTATGGCTACACCTTC. The encoded protein is CASSLSGLRNYGYTF.